This T cell receptor (beta chain) was sequenced for a study of chemoradiotherapy in HPV16-positive cancers. Study at large: Two HPV16-positive patients' cells yielded candidate HPV-specific clones and common motifs. General study results and limits: During treatment, candidate HPV-specific clones and E7-related motifs expanded in tumor. Better recurrence-free survival went with HPV-responsive T-cell expansion in HPV16-positive patients. Only two HPV16-positive patients supplied the functional HPV-specificity definition.

On this clone: What it binds is unknown.

Using immunoSEQ multiplex PCR, the repertoire was profiled, and TCRdb retains in-frame clones only, with some absent. This table holds approximately 23,000 clones, roughly 73% found once. The CDR3 sequence is 12 residues long. CDR1 SGHDN and CDR2 FVKESK come from the germline V gene. V shed 7 bases and J shed 6 bases, with 12 bases lying between them. The clonotype was recovered from a human donor with HPV-associated anogenital cancer. This specimen was collected from a patient who underwent chemoradiotherapy. V gene TRBV14 combines with J gene TRBJ1-2; D ambiguous. DNA of the CDR3: TGTGCCAGCAATACTTGGGGAGATGGCTACACCTTC. Its translation is CASNTWGDGYTF.